The 16 T cell receptor beta chains in this list originate from one sample, sequenced in a study of cytotoxic CD8 clonotypes in ibrutinib-treated CLL. Here immunoSEQ multiplex PCR was the method, and the copy in TCRdb shows in-frame clones only, minus some. Of fewer than 50,000 clones listed, 50% to 80% are singletons. This specimen was PBMCs, taken after 24 months of ibrutinib treatment. The receptors stem from a human donor with chronic lymphocytic leukemia.

This chain connects TRBV23-1 to TRBJ1-1, with 8 bases matching TRBD1. TRBV23-1 is placed among ORFs of uncertain function. This CDR3 is built from 16 residues. V shed 6 bases, J shed 4 bases, and the junction held 13 bases outside the gene matches. CDR3 loop: CASRRHPRGRGTEAFF. The DNA for the CDR3 is TGCGCCAGCAGACGACACCCCAGGGGGCGCGGCACTGAAGCTTTCTTT.

This chain connects TRBV15 to TRBJ2-3, with D perhaps TRBD2 (5 bases). The CDR3 runs 19 residues. Germline V gives CDR1 LNHNV, CDR2 YYDKDF (reference sequence). The V and J ends lost 5 bases and 1 base respectively, with 25 bases between them. The CDR3 bases are TGTGCCACCAGCGGGGATGAGCGGATCCCATTTGGTGGCACAGATACGCAGTATTTT. It translates to CATSGDERIPFGGTDTQYF.

The CDR3 nucleotides are TGTGCCAGCAGTACAGAAGGAAGTGAAAAACTGTTTTTT. This encodes CASSTEGSEKLFF. This rearrangement joins TRBV6-1 to TRBJ1-4; no reliable D call. The CDR3 is 13 residues long. CDR1 is MNHNS and CDR2 is SASEGT in the germline V gene. Between the trimmed V and J ends, which lost 5 bases and 7 bases, there was a span of 11 bases.

This chain uses TRBV18 with TRBJ1-2, with D possibly being TRBD1 (6 bases). The CDR3 covers 15 residues. V gave up 3 bases and J gave up 0 bases, with 11 bases separating them. Germline CDR1 reads KGHSH; CDR2 reads LQKENI. As DNA, the CDR3 is TGTGCCAGCTCACCGGGCAGGGGAGCTAACTATGGCTACACCTTC. This sequence encodes CASSPGRGANYGYTF.

The V and J genes are TRBV11-2 and TRBJ2-6, with 14 bases that match TRBD2. This CDR3 has 17 amino acids. CDR1 SGHAT and CDR2 FQNNGV come from the germline V gene. V dropped 3 bases and J dropped 3; count of bases not matched to a gene: 1. CDR3 sequence: CASSLTSGRVGANVLTF. CDR3 in DNA: TGTGCCAGCAGCTTGACTAGCGGGAGGGTTGGGGCCAACGTCCTGACTTTC.

The chain's CDR3 is CASSLGGLADSYTKYF. The CDR3 DNA reads as TGTGCCAGCAGCTTGGGGGGACTAGCGGACTCCTACACAAAGTACTTC. The chain joins TRBV5-4 to TRBJ2-7; 11 bases are a match to TRBD2. Germline V gene data show CDR1 as SGHNT and CDR2 as YYREEE (reference sequence). The trim removed 0 bases at V and 11 bases at J, leaving 13 bases unmatched. CDR3 length equals 16 residues.

This clone has only one observation. The chain recombines TRBV29-1 with TRBJ1-2, with D maybe TRBD1 (5 bases). Germline lookup yields CDR1 SQVTM and CDR2 ANQGSEA. With 3 bases removed from V and 0 bases from J, the gap between germline ends came to 11 bases. The CDR3 contains 14 residues. CDR3 loop: CSVERGLANYGYTF. DNA for the CDR3: TGCAGCGTTGAGCGGGGGTTAGCTAACTATGGCTACACCTTC. Filled out from reference TRBV29-1 and TRBJ1-2, the complete variable domain reads SAVISQKPSRDICQRGTSLTIQCQVDSQVTMMFWYRQQPGQSLTLIATANQGSEATYESGFVIDKFPISRPNLTFSTLTVSNMSPEDSSIYLCSVERGLANYGYTFGSGTRLTVV.

This rearrangement joins TRBV28 to TRBJ2-7; possible D gene TRBD2, 5 bases. The CDR3 totals 14 residues. Per germline, CDR1 MDHEN and CDR2 SYDVKM. Trimming pared 5 bases from V and 2 bases from J, leaving 13 bases between. The CDR3 bases are TGTGCCAGCAGTGCAAGAGTGGAGGCCTACGAGCAGTACTTC. It translates to CASSARVEAYEQYF.

In its sample, this clone was seen once. J is TRBJ2-5 and V is TRBV5-4; 12 nucleotides agree with TRBD2. With V trimmed by 4 bases and J by 2 bases, 6 bases remained unmatched. The CDR3 has 16 residues. Germline assignment: CDR1 SGHNT and CDR2 YYREEE (reference sequence). The CDR3 here is CASSLGTSGRQETQYF. The CDR3 DNA is TGTGCCAGCAGCCTTGGGACTAGCGGGCGGCAAGAGACCCAGTACTTC.

Worth noting for this clone: At one end the junction does not follow the germline gene, possibly because of a read error. This rearrangement joins TRBV7-7 to TRBJ2-3; no reliable D call. The CDR3 is made up of 15 amino acids. Germline-derived CDR1 and CDR2 are SSHAT and FNYEAQ (reference sequence). The CDR3 DNA reads as TGTGCTAGCAGCTTAGGCCCGGTGAACACAGATACGCAGTATTTT. Amino acids: CASSLGPVNTDTQYF.

The rearrangement uses TRBV7-8 and TRBJ1-6, with D possibly being TRBD1 (5 bases). Germline V gene lookup returns CDR1 SGHVS and CDR2 FQNEAQ. Trimming took off 2 bases at V and 5 bases at J, with 13 bases between the two ends. The CDR3 runs 16 residues. The CDR3 DNA sequence: TGTGCCAGCAGCTTAATCAGGGTTACCAATAATTCACCCCTCCACTTT. As protein: CASSLIRVTNNSPLHF.

The chain joins TRBV7-2 to TRBJ2-5; D is undetermined. The CDR3 totals 13 residues. With 0 bases removed from V and 5 bases from J, the gap between germline ends came to 7 bases. CDR1 is SGHTA, CDR2 FQGNSA, per germline. Written as DNA, the CDR3 is TGTGCCAGCAGCTTAGCTTGGGGTGAGACCCAGTACTTC. Translated, it gives CASSLAWGETQYF.

The chain links TRBV27 to TRBJ2-5; 9 bases fit TRBD1. The CDR3 length is 18 residues. The V segment lost 6 bases and the J segment 1 base; nucleotides outside the gene matches: 15. Germline V gives CDR1 MNHEY, CDR2 SMNVEV (reference sequence). This CDR3 reads CASSKIHHRGRLQETQYF. Written as DNA, the CDR3 is TGTGCCAGCAGCAAGATCCACCACAGGGGGCGCCTCCAAGAGACCCAGTACTTC.

The table lists this clone with many counts. The J gene is TRBJ1-5, the V gene TRBV2; D call uncertain. The CDR3 is 15 residues long. V lost 5 bases and J 7 bases, leaving 18 bases between the germline ends. Per germline, CDR1 SNHLY and CDR2 FYNNEI. CDR3 region: CASSSAGGSGQPQHF. The CDR3 coding sequence is TGTGCCAGCAGTTCGGCAGGAGGGTCTGGCCAGCCCCAGCATTTT.

This clone was found a few times. J is TRBJ2-5 and V is TRBV5-5; D unresolved. Germline values: CDR1 SGHKS, CDR2 YYEKEE (reference sequence). The CDR3 has 13 residues. With 0 bases removed from V and 5 bases from J, the gap between germline ends came to 8 bases. This CDR3 is CASSLAVWETQYF. The CDR3 nucleotides read TGTGCCAGCAGCTTGGCGGTCTGGGAGACCCAGTACTTC.

This clone was detected only a few times. The genes are TRBV1 and TRBJ2-3; TRBD2 reflects the table's D call only, with no check against the DNA. TRBV1 is designated a pseudogene. The CDR3 extends over 15 amino acids. CDR3 region: CTSSQFGGTTDTQYF. The CDR3 DNA reads TGCACCAGCAGCCAATTCGGCGGCACCACAGATACGCAGTATTTT.